This section outlines one TCR beta chain sequence together with its context. This clone turned up a few times. Its antigen is currently not known. Base quality data are lacking; no much larger clone is found one base away. The High Capacity cDNA Reverse Transcription Kit was used to reverse transcribe all of the isolated RNA, meaning that expressed TCRB transcripts were what got sequenced. Naive, central memory and regulatory T cell samples underwent deep immunoSEQ sequencing, averaging about 3.57 million total reads per sample. Sorted cells were lysed in RLT buffer, and RNA was extracted using DNase-treated RNeasy Micro or Mini kits according to cell number. Each cell subset was processed separately to prevent cross-contamination, with patient and healthy donor samples processed together. Using the immunoSEQ multiplex PCR, TCRB sequences were amplified from cDNA into 87-bp fragments spanning the CDR3 region. Sequencing of the amplicons was done on the Illumina HiSeq platform. Per the source publication's procedure: PCR bias was computationally corrected using synthetic template baselines, reads within Hamming distance 2 were collapsed, and singletons that could not be merged were discarded. Reads were aligned against IMGT so that V, D and J genes, CDR3 length and insertions or deletions at six rearrangement sites could be assigned. Clonotype counts were normalized to sorted cell number within each subset before computing true diversity and Gini coefficients with the tcR R package. The overlap coefficient, calculated on TCRB nucleotide sequences, was used to measure repertoire sharing. As a proxy for the pre-selection repertoire, out-of-frame TCRB sequences from naive cells were analyzed. Not all clones reach the TCRdb copy of this immuneACCESS table, which keeps in-frame sequences only. Checked studies attribute under half of the gap to unresolved V genes and leave the rest unexplained. From that table come the V and J calls and clone size; the DNA was used to work out D and trimming. Recorded for this sample are 970,000 or so clones; about a sixth of them occurred a single time. The ten largest clonotypes hold 0.02% to 0.03% of the sample.

A single peripheral blood draw of 90 to 150 mL on average was collected from each donor into heparinised tubes. A BD FACSAria II was used to sort naive, central memory, regulatory and stem cell-like memory CD4+ T cells with a panel that included CD45RO, CCR7, CD25, CD127, CD95 and CD27. Every sorted population had a purity above 95%. PBMCs were isolated right away by Lymphoprep density gradient centrifugation and were stained directly, without culture. To minimize batch effects, samples were stained and sorted in pairs, one healthy donor with one patient per experiment. The data are from a study of beta chain features in type 1 diabetes (dated by TCRdb to about 2018). Background for the entire study: Patients and healthy donors did not differ in mean age, gender distribution, total cell number or subset yield. A total of approximately 100 million sorted cells were examined across all samples, and the number of cells per subset was strongly correlated with RNA yield. The study compared the TCRB repertoires of sorted circulating CD4+ T cell subsets in recently diagnosed type 1 diabetes patients with those in matched healthy donors. Naive and central memory subsets were obtained from all 30 or so donors, but regulatory and stem cell-like memory subsets were isolated from only 8 patients and roughly 8 healthy donors. Study-wide conclusions, independent of this receptor: HLA sub-analyses involved small numbers of individuals, so any influence of HLA type on TCRB rearrangement remained unresolved. Sequencing cDNA rather than genomic DNA could over-represent highly expressing activated cells, although activation and CD3 levels did not differ between groups. PCR might favor shorter templates, but patient and control samples were amplified and corrected together, so any skew would affect both groups equally. A moderate but significant shortening of TCRB CDR3 length was observed in type 1 diabetes patients in all four CD4+ subsets. Naive, central memory and regulatory TCRB repertoires appeared more similar among patients than among healthy donors. At VDJ recombination sites, patients with type 1 diabetes made fewer insertions and deleted more nucleotides, a pattern implying thymic rearrangement abnormalities.

V lost 3 bases and J lost 5 bases, and the count of bases not matched to a germline gene is 4. The CDR3 starts with the cysteine, ends with the phenylalanine, and has 14 residues. Of all the DNA, just the CDR3 is kept, 42 bases in frame from base 1. As encoded in the germline V gene, CDR1 is ENHRY while CDR2 is SYGVKD. The sample taken for sequencing was naive CD4+ T cells from blood. The cell subset or site tag for this specimen amounts to: true naive CD4+ T cells. The rearranged segments are TRBV10-3 and TRBJ2-5; TRBD2 fits 9 bases in the junction. The receptor was isolated from a woman aged 18-29 years in good health. DNA sequence: TGTGCCATCAGTGACTCTGCGGGAGGGGAGACCCAGTACTTC. It specifies CAISDSAGGETQYF.